These 22 T cell receptor beta chains share one sample of origin, sequenced in a study of T cells in Graves' hyperthyroidism and ophthalmopathy. The source material, RNA transcripts, was used to amplify TCR beta CDR3 regions. A first-round RT-PCR of the TCR CDR3 used the HTBI primer set. MiXCR, run by TCRdb on the multiplex PCR reads, gives a single entry per CDR3 protein. Found here are around 610,000 distinct CDR3 sequences, approximately 14% of them singletons; the top ten hold around 4.1%. The source material was blood. Receptor source: a woman in her forties with Graves' ophthalmopathy.

This clonotype has at least ten counts. V usage is TRBV7-9 and J usage is TRBJ2-2; the D is unclear. Trimming took 5 bases from V and 4 from J, leaving 11 bases between them. Germline V lookup: CDR1 SEHNR, CDR2 FQNEAQ (reference sequence). This CDR3 has 14 amino acids. The DNA of the CDR3 is TGTGCCAGCAGCCTCCCCATAGCCACCGGGGAGCTGTTTTTT. Protein: CASSLPIATGELFF. Filled out from reference TRBV7-9 and TRBJ2-2, the complete variable domain reads DTGVSQNPRHKITKRGQNVTFRCDPISEHNRLYWYRQTLGQGPEFLTYFQNEAQLEKSRLLSDRFSAERPKGSFSTLEIQRTEQGDSAMYLCASSLPIATGELFFGEGSRLTVL.

The table lists this clonotype with a few counts. This chain links TRBV30 with TRBJ2-2; D is ambiguous. This CDR3 has 12 residues. Germline V gene sequence: CDR1 GTSNPN, CDR2 SVGIG (reference sequence). The CDR3 DNA reads TGTGCTCAAAAGGGCAACACCGGGGAGCTGTTTTTT. Its protein product is CAQKGNTGELFF.

This clonotype was picked up many times. This chain connects TRBV6-2 or TRBV6-3 to TRBJ1-1; D gene unclear. Trimming took off 6 bases at V and 1 base at J, with 15 bases between the two ends. In germline, CDR1 is MNHEY, CDR2 SVGEGT. The CDR3 covers 15 residues. CDR3 residues: CASSWTGPENTEAFF. The CDR3, as DNA: TGTGCCAGCAGCTGGACCGGGCCCGAGAACACTGAAGCTTTCTTT.

In this sample, this clonotype turned up a few times. The V call is TRBV29-1, the J call TRBJ1-1, with 7 bases aligning to TRBD1. Germline CDR1 reads SQVTM; CDR2 reads ANQGSEA. The CDR3 loop spans 13 amino acids. The ends lost 7 bases at V and 0 bases at J; junction bases unmatched: 5. This CDR3 is CSALQGLNTEAFF. The CDR3 DNA is TGCAGCGCTCTACAGGGGCTGAACACTGAAGCTTTCTTT.

This clonotype has ten or more counts. The V and J genes are TRBV6-5 and TRBJ2-7; a possible D gene is TRBD2 (6 bases). V shed 11 bases and J shed 3 bases, with 17 bases lying between them. The V gene's germline CDR1 is MNHEY and CDR2 SVGAGI. This CDR3 has 13 residues. CDR3 DNA: TGTGCCGCGGGACCCCGGGGCCTCTACGAGCAGTACTTC. Protein product: CAAGPRGLYEQYF.

This clonotype occurred many times. J is TRBJ1-5 and V is TRBV20-1; D remains unclear. V shed 1 base and J shed 3 bases, with 7 bases lying between them. CDR3 length: 13 amino acids. CDR1 and CDR2 from the germline V gene are DFQATT and SNEGSKA (reference sequence). CDR3 coding DNA: TGCAGTGCTAGAGTGGCAGACAATCAGCCCCAGCATTTT. This encodes CSARVADNQPQHF.

This clonotype came up many times. The rearrangement uses TRBV20-1 and TRBJ2-5; 9 positions agree with TRBD2. Germline assignment: CDR1 DFQATT and CDR2 SNEGSKA (reference sequence). The CDR3 extends over 16 amino acids. The V gene end was trimmed by 1 base and the J gene end by 4 bases; junction bases not matched to a gene: 10. In DNA, the CDR3 is TGCAGTGCTAGAGGGATAGCGGGAGAAGTTCGAGAGACCCAGTACTTC. Its protein product is CSARGIAGEVRETQYF.

The chain recombines TRBV5-6 with TRBJ2-7, with D possibly TRBD1 on 6 matching bases. Germline values: CDR1 SGHDT, CDR2 YYEEEE. The length of the CDR3 is 14 residues. Trimming cost V 1 base and J 4 bases, with 12 bases left between them. CDR3 loop: CASSLTGSIYEQYF. As DNA, the CDR3 is TGTGCCAGCAGCTTGACAGGGTCTATATACGAGCAGTACTTC.

This clonotype was seen at least ten times. J is TRBJ2-2 and V is TRBV4-1, with unresolved D. The CDR3 has 17 amino acids. The germline gives CDR1 MGHRA, CDR2 YSYEKL. Trimming removed 1 base at V and 5 bases at J, with 17 bases between. The CDR3, as DNA: TGCGCCAGCAGCCAAGGGGCTAGTTCAGGCTTTACCGGGGAGCTGTTTTTT. Its protein is CASSQGASSGFTGELFF.

The rearrangement joins TRBV7-8 to TRBJ2-7, with TRBD2 as a possible D gene (7 bases). Per the germline V gene, CDR1 is SGHVS and CDR2 is FQNEAQ. The CDR3 totals 15 residues. V gave up 5 bases and J gave up 3 bases, with 17 bases separating them. This chain's CDR3 is CASSPTGGSYYEQYF. The DNA of the CDR3 is TGTGCCAGCAGCCCCACGGGGGGCAGCTACTACGAGCAGTACTTC.

This clonotype was found many times. V gene TRBV20-1 combines with J gene TRBJ1-1; D not resolved. Germline CDR1 reads DFQATT; CDR2 reads SNEGSKA (reference sequence). This CDR3 has 11 amino acids. Between the trimmed V and J ends, which lost 6 bases and 8 bases, there was a span of 13 bases. The CDR3 sequence: CSARAYLEAFF. CDR3 nucleotides: TGCAGTGCCCGAGCCTACTTGGAAGCTTTCTTT.

This clonotype was seen many times. This chain joins TRBV19 and TRBJ2-5; 10 bases match TRBD1. Per the germline V gene, CDR1 is LNHDA and CDR2 is SQIVND (reference sequence). V lost 4 bases, J lost 3 bases, and 8 bases stayed unmatched. This CDR3 region has 16 residues. The CDR3 reads CASSTLPGTGEETQYF. CDR3 coding DNA: TGTGCCAGTAGTACTTTACCAGGGACAGGGGAAGAGACCCAGTACTTC. Variable domain in full (rest from reference TRBV19 and TRBJ2-5): DGGITQSPKYLFRKEGQNVTLSCEQNLNHDAMYWYRQDPGQGLRLIYYSQIVNDFQKGDIAEGYSVSREKKESFPLTVTSAQKNPTAFYLCASSTLPGTGEETQYFGPGTRLLVL.

In its sample, this clonotype was seen many times. V is TRBV19 and J is TRBJ1-2; TRBD1 matches at 7 bases. J lost 8 bases, V lost 3 bases, and 12 bases had no gene match. Looked up from germline, CDR1 is LNHDA and CDR2 is SQIVND (reference sequence). This CDR3 region has 15 residues. CDR3 sequence reads: CASSISGTAFGGYTF. The CDR3 DNA sequence: TGTGCCAGTAGTATTTCCGGGACAGCCTTTGGGGGCTACACCTTC.

This clonotype was recorded at least ten times. J is TRBJ2-5 and V is TRBV28; D is perhaps TRBD1 (7 bases). There are 12 residues in the CDR3. Trimming cost V 8 bases and J 6 bases, with 13 bases left between them. CDR1 is MDHEN and CDR2 is SYDVKM in the germline V gene. CDR3 residues: CASGGTEKTQYF. The DNA for the CDR3 is TGTGCCAGCGGCGGGACAGAGAAGACCCAGTACTTC. The variable domain in full, with the rest retrieved from reference TRBV28 and TRBJ2-5, is DVKVTQSSRYLVKRTGEKVFLECVQDMDHENMFWYRQDPGLGLRLIYFSYDVKMKEKGDIPEGYSVSREKKERFSLILESASTNQTSMYLCASGGTEKTQYFGPGTRLLVL.

This clonotype was seen ten or more times. The chain uses TRBV10-2 and TRBJ2-7; no clear D gene. The germline V and J ends were trimmed by 6 bases and 0 bases, with 6 bases remaining between them. The CDR3 extends over 12 amino acids. CDR1 is WSHSY and CDR2 is SAAADI in the germline V gene. The CDR3 DNA is TGCGCCAGCAGGCAGAACTCCTACGAGCAGTACTTC. Residues: CASRQNSYEQYF.

The chain has TRBV6-5 and TRBJ2-7; 14 bases are a match to TRBD2. The germline gives CDR1 MNHEY, CDR2 SVGAGI. V was pared by 2 bases and J by 6 bases, with 3 bases of the junction left unmatched. This CDR3 region has 15 residues. CDR3: CASSYGGLAGVEQYF. DNA for the CDR3: TGTGCCAGCAGTTACGGGGGACTAGCGGGAGTCGAGCAGTACTTC.

This clonotype was seen many times. This chain uses TRBV12-3 or TRBV12-4 with TRBJ1-2; 8 nucleotides match TRBD1. Trimming cost V 5 bases and J 2 bases; bases outside gene matches: 1. This CDR3 comprises 13 residues. CDR3 sequence reads: CASSGQGNYGYTF. The DNA for the CDR3 is TGTGCCAGCAGTGGACAGGGAAACTATGGCTACACCTTC.

The chain joins TRBV12-3 or TRBV12-4 to TRBJ1-2; no firm D call. V was shortened by 3 bases and J by 5 bases, with 10 bases between the two germline ends. The CDR3 length is 13 residues. CDR3 DNA: TGTGCCAGCAGTTTTCGGTCAAATTATGGCTACACCTTC. The encoded protein is CASSFRSNYGYTF.

This clonotype was seen only a few times. The chain links TRBV29-1 to TRBJ1-2; 7 nucleotides line up with TRBD1. The germline V gene encodes CDR1 SQVTM and CDR2 ANQGSEA. The CDR3 covers 13 residues. V shed 4 bases, J shed 8 bases, and the junction held 10 bases outside the gene matches. The CDR3 loop is CSVGGQADVGYTF. The CDR3 DNA reads as TGCAGCGTTGGAGGACAGGCAGATGTAGGCTACACCTTC.

This clonotype showed up many times. A much more abundant neighbour one base away suggests this may be a read error. The chain uses TRBV5-5 and TRBJ2-7; D is possibly TRBD1 (5 bases). V lost 4 bases and J 0 bases, leaving 8 bases between the germline ends. CDR3 length equals 13 residues. Germline V CDR1 and CDR2: SGHKS, YYEKEE (reference sequence). The chain's CDR3 is CASSAGISYEQYF. The CDR3 bases are TGTGCCAGCAGCGCAGGGATCTCCTACGAGCAGTACTTC. Full variable domain (remainder filled in from reference TRBV5-5 and TRBJ2-7): DAGVTQSPTHLIKTRGQQVTLRCSPISGHKSVSWYQQVLGQGPQFIFQYYEKEERGRGNFPDRFSARQFPNYSSELNVNALLLGDSALYLCASSAGISYEQYFGPGTRLTVT.

This clonotype was seen more than once but under ten times. The rearrangement links TRBV6-4 to TRBJ2-5; TRBD2 is a possible D gene (6 bases). The CDR3 has 15 amino acids. CDR1 and CDR2 from the germline V gene are MRHNA and SNTAGT. Trimming took off 6 bases at V and 1 base at J, with 15 bases between the two ends. DNA of the CDR3: TGTGCCAGCAGCCTGACGGGAGCTGGCCAAGAGACCCAGTACTTC. Residues: CASSLTGAGQETQYF.

The V and J genes are TRBV20-1 and TRBJ2-7; a possible D gene is TRBD2 (5 bases). This CDR3 has 15 residues. Germline V gives CDR1 DFQATT, CDR2 SNEGSKA (reference sequence). V was pared by 1 base and J by 7 bases, with 20 bases between. In nucleotides, the CDR3 is TGCAGTGCTAGAGCTCGGACGGTGACCCCGGGAGAGCAGTACTTC. Protein product: CSARARTVTPGEQYF.